This entry describes one T cell receptor beta chain. Profiled with immunoSEQ multiplex PCR; TCRdb holds only in-frame clones, not every one. Seen here are a few hundred thousand clones, roughly nine tenths observed once, and the top ten hold around 1.3%. This sample was included in a study of blood T cell repertoires in COVID-19. Study as a whole: PBMCs, B-cell-depleted T cells, or T cells provided the cDNA or gDNA that made up the material.

Germline values: CDR1 SNHLY, CDR2 FYNNEI. V was clipped by 3 bases and J by 5 bases, with 16 bases between them. The CDR3 runs 15 residues. This chain joins TRBV2 and TRBJ2-5, with D perhaps matching TRBD1 (5 bases). Sequencing used peripheral blood. The sequence was obtained from a man aged 35-49 years with acute or convalescent COVID-19. The CDR3: CASSDPNRQRETQYF. The CDR3 region has the DNA TGTGCCAGCAGTGATCCAAACAGGCAGAGGGAGACCCAGTACTTC.